These 21 T cell receptor beta chains came from one sample sequenced in a study of blood T cell repertoires in COVID-19. TCRdb's table, derived via immunoSEQ multiplex PCR, lists solely in-frame clones and lacks some. The data contain over 150,000 clones, over 90% of them singletons. The sample was peripheral blood. These receptors were obtained from a man in his fifties with acute or convalescent COVID-19.

The V and J genes are TRBV12-3 or TRBV12-4 and TRBJ1-3; no firm D call. V was cut by 3 bases and J by 0 bases, with 3 bases left in between. There are 13 residues in the CDR3. CDR3 amino acids: CASSFYSGNTIYF. CDR3 DNA sequence: TGTGCCAGCAGTTTTTACTCTGGAAACACCATATATTTT.

The chain is built from TRBV30 and TRBJ1-1; 8 bases map to TRBD1. Trimming at V came to 4 bases and at J to 5 bases, leaving 6 bases not matched to a gene. From germline, CDR1 is GTSNPN and CDR2 SVGIG (reference sequence). This CDR3 has 13 amino acids. In DNA form, the CDR3 reads TGTGCCTGGATGGCAGGGGGCCAGACTGAAGCTTTCTTT. Translation: CAWMAGGQTEAFF.

This chain uses TRBV7-9 with TRBJ2-5; tentative D call: TRBD2 (5 bases). Germline lookup yields CDR1 SEHNR and CDR2 FQNEAQ (reference sequence). Deletions cut 3 bases from V and 4 bases from J, with 12 bases between. The CDR3 is made up of 14 amino acids. CDR3 residues: CASSFGSGGETQYF. The CDR3 bases are TGTGCCAGCAGCTTTGGGAGCGGCGGAGAGACCCAGTACTTC.

The chain joins TRBV7-2 to TRBJ2-7; 10 bases agree with TRBD2. The ends lost 1 base at V and 0 bases at J; junction bases unmatched: 6. In germline, CDR1 is SGHTA, CDR2 FQGNSA. The CDR3 loop spans 17 amino acids. CDR3 nucleotides: TGTGCCAGCAGCTTAGTCGCTAGCGGGAGCAGCTCCTACGAGCAGTACTTC. As protein: CASSLVASGSSSYEQYF.

The chain links TRBV9 to TRBJ1-3; tentative D call: TRBD1 (6 bases). Germline loops: CDR1 SGDLS, CDR2 YYNGEE. V was cut by 4 bases and J by 0 bases, with 11 bases left in between. There are 15 residues in the CDR3. The CDR3 DNA follows: TGTGCCAGCAGCACAACACAGGGCTCTGGAAACACCATATATTTT. The encoded protein is CASSTTQGSGNTIYF. Using reference TRBV9 and TRBJ1-3 for the parts outside the CDR3, the full variable domain is DSGVTQTPKHLITATGQRVTLRCSPRSGDLSVYWYQQSLDQGLQFLIQYYNGEERAKGNILERFSAQQFPDLHSELNLSSLELGDSALYFCASSTTQGSGNTIYFGEGSWLTVV.

The chain combines TRBV28 with TRBJ2-1, with 7 bases aligning to TRBD1. The V gene end was trimmed by 3 bases and the J gene end by 3 bases; junction bases not matched to a gene: 11. The CDR3 is made up of 17 amino acids. Germline V gene data show CDR1 as MDHEN and CDR2 as SYDVKM. In nucleotides, the CDR3 is TGTGCCAGCAGTTTGCCTTACAGGGGCTCTCTCTACAATGAGCAGTTCTTC. Translating it yields CASSLPYRGSLYNEQFF.

The rearrangement uses TRBV27 and TRBJ1-3; tentative D call: TRBD1 (6 bases). The CDR3 is 13 residues long. Trimming cost V 2 bases and J 7 bases, with 9 bases left between them. Germline V gene data show CDR1 as MNHEY and CDR2 as SMNVEV (reference sequence). DNA of the CDR3: TGTGCCAGCAGTTTAGGGGGGGCGAACACCATATATTTT. Translating it yields CASSLGGANTIYF.

The chain couples TRBV29-1 to TRBJ1-5, with 8 bases fitting TRBD1. Per the germline V gene, CDR1 is SQVTM and CDR2 is ANQGSEA. V was clipped by 1 base and J by 6 bases; unmatched bases: 5. The CDR3 extends over 14 amino acids. CDR3 nucleotide sequence: TGCAGCGTTGAAGGGACAGGGTATGGTCAGCCCCAGCATTTT. It codes for CSVEGTGYGQPQHF.

The genes are TRBV19 and TRBJ2-3, with D perhaps TRBD1 (6 bases). The CDR3 has 14 amino acids. Germline lookup yields CDR1 LNHDA and CDR2 SQIVND (reference sequence). Trimming stripped 4 bases from V and 0 bases from J, with 8 bases between. This CDR3 reads CASSRQGSTDTQYF. CDR3 bases: TGTGCCAGTAGTAGGCAGGGGAGCACAGATACGCAGTATTTT.

This sequence joins TRBV2 and TRBJ2-2, with TRBD2 as a possible D gene (6 bases). Trimming cost V 6 bases and J 6 bases, with 17 bases left between them. The CDR3 sequence is 15 residues long. Germline CDR1 is SNHLY and CDR2 is FYNNEI. The CDR3 loop reads CASSLGGDWSGELFF. Here the CDR3 DNA reads TGTGCCAGCAGCCTCGGCGGGGATTGGTCCGGGGAGCTGTTTTTT.

The rearrangement uses TRBV3-1 (or the pseudogene TRBV3-2) and TRBJ1-4, with a tentative D call TRBD1 (6 bases). The CDR3 spans 17 residues. CDR1 and CDR2 (germline): LGHDT, YNNKEL (reference sequence). The V gene lost 1 base and the J gene lost 7 bases, with 19 bases spanning the gap. CDR3 sequence: CASSQVLVKGGSEKLFF. The CDR3 region has the DNA TGTGCCAGCAGCCAAGTCCTAGTAAAGGGGGGGAGTGAAAAACTGTTTTTT.

J is TRBJ1-5 and V is TRBV6-4; TRBD1 matches at 8 bases. Germline loops: CDR1 MRHNA, CDR2 SNTAGT. With V trimmed by 6 bases and J by 7 bases, 11 bases remained unmatched. This CDR3 is 15 amino acids long. In nucleotides, the CDR3 is TGTGCCAGCAGGGGGACCAGGGGGCGTCTCCAGCCCCAGCATTTT. Its translation is CASRGTRGRLQPQHF.

The V call is TRBV6-2 or TRBV6-3, the J call TRBJ1-2, with TRBD1 matching 7 bases. This CDR3 region has 15 residues. Trimming cost V 2 bases and J 3 bases; bases outside gene matches: 6. Germline loops: CDR1 MNHEY, CDR2 SVGEGT. CDR3 sequence (DNA): TGTGCCAGCAGTTACCTCCCAACAGGGGACTATGGCTACACCTTC. Amino acids: CASSYLPTGDYGYTF.

The gene calls are TRBV7-2 and TRBJ1-1; a possible D gene is TRBD1 (5 bases). V was cut by 0 bases and J by 1 base, with 9 bases left in between. CDR3 size: 15 residues. Germline values: CDR1 SGHTA, CDR2 FQGNSA. DNA for the CDR3: TGTGCCAGCAGCTTAGCTGGGGCCGGGAACACTGAAGCTTTCTTT. This gives the protein CASSLAGAGNTEAFF.

The gene calls are TRBV9 and TRBJ1-3; D gene ambiguous. In germline, CDR1 is SGDLS, CDR2 YYNGEE. V lost 2 bases and J 0 bases, leaving 15 bases between the germline ends. This CDR3 is 17 amino acids long. CDR3: CASSVGGGSFSGNTIYF. The CDR3 DNA sequence: TGTGCCAGCAGCGTGGGCGGCGGGTCATTCTCTGGAAACACCATATATTTT.

The V and J genes are TRBV6-5 and TRBJ2-7; possible D gene TRBD2, 6 bases. Per the germline V gene, CDR1 is MNHEY and CDR2 is SVGAGI. Trimming stripped 2 bases from V and 2 bases from J, with 16 bases between. This CDR3 is built from 16 residues. CDR3 protein: CASSYTSWRATYEQYF. The CDR3 DNA reads TGTGCCAGCAGTTACACCTCGTGGAGGGCCACCTACGAGCAGTACTTC.

This clone came up once. The CDR3 sequence: CASSTTGTYNEQFF. The CDR3 DNA sequence: TGTGCCAGCAGTACGACAGGGACCTACAATGAGCAGTTCTTC. The rearrangement uses TRBV6-5 and TRBJ2-1; 7 bases align to TRBD1. Trimming removed 5 bases from V and 2 bases from J; junction bases left unmatched: 3. From germline, CDR1 is MNHEY and CDR2 SVGAGI. The CDR3 is 14 residues long.

The J gene is TRBJ2-7, the V gene TRBV6-2 or TRBV6-3; TRBD2 aligns across 7 bases. This CDR3 region has 17 residues. Germline V gene sequence: CDR1 MNHEY, CDR2 SVGEGT. V was pared by 1 base and J by 2 bases, with 11 bases of the junction left unmatched. CDR3 in DNA: TGTGCCAGCAGTTACTACCCGGAGGCGGGACTACCCTACGAGCAGTACGTC. Translation gives CASSYYPEAGLPYEQYV.

V and J are TRBV24-1 and TRBJ2-3; TRBD1 aligns across 9 bases. V lost 4 bases, J lost 2 bases, and 9 bases stayed unmatched. This CDR3 contains 17 residues. From germline, CDR1 is KGHDR and CDR2 SFDVKD. As DNA, the CDR3 is TGTGCCACCAGTGAAGACATACAGGGGGCTCACACAGATACGCAGTATTTT. Protein product: CATSEDIQGAHTDTQYF.

This chain links TRBV4-1 with TRBJ1-5; the D is unclear. With 4 bases removed from V and 5 bases from J, the gap between germline ends came to 15 bases. The length of the CDR3 is 15 residues. CDR1 is MGHRA, CDR2 YSYEKL, per germline. CDR3 sequence reads: CASSRYNTDDQPQHF. CDR3 coding DNA: TGCGCCAGCAGCCGATATAATACAGACGATCAGCCCCAGCATTTT.

The table lists this clone with a count of one. The chain has TRBV7-3 and TRBJ2-3; maybe TRBD1 (5 bases). Between the trimmed V and J ends, which lost 2 bases and 0 bases, there was a span of 6 bases. CDR1 SGHTA and CDR2 FQGTGA come from the germline V gene. The CDR3 extends over 14 amino acids. CDR3 coding DNA: TGTGCCAGCAGCTTAGGACAAAGCACAGATACGCAGTATTTT. Encoded protein: CASSLGQSTDTQYF.